These 15 T cell receptor beta chains share one sample of origin, sequenced in a study of CD8+ T cells in alopecia areata. The authors sorted pooled cutaneous lymph node cells using CD4, CD8alpha, NKG2D, NKG2ACE and other markers. Following extraction, RNA underwent reverse transcription to cDNA, which served as the sequencing template. Method: immunoSEQ multiplex PCR; TCRdb's copy keeps in-frame clones and lacks some. The table lists under 350,000 clones, with no singletons. The sequencing sample was made of CD4+ T cells sorted from a lymph node. These receptors all stem from a C3H/HeJ mouse with alopecia areata. Strain MHC haplotype: H2-k.

As to this clone: The gene names here belong to mouse. The CDR3 is cut off 4 residues early in the read; its end comes from the germline J gene. The chain links TRBV1 to TRBJ2-1; 10 bases map to TRBD1. Germline loops: CDR1 NSQYPW, CDR2 LRSPGD (reference sequence). The CDR3 has 15 amino acids. The CDR3 spells CTCSADWGQGTEQFF. The CDR3 bases that were read are TGCACCTGCAGTGCAGATTGGGGACAGGGGACT.

A word on this clone: Any gene name here is a mouse gene name. Read sequence stops 4 residues before the CDR3 end, and the germline J gene provides the missing end. The chain carries TRBV31 and TRBJ1-1; D not certain. The germline V and J ends were trimmed by 1 base and 2 bases, with 8 bases remaining between them. In germline, CDR1 is GKSSPN, CDR2 SITVG. The CDR3 runs 13 residues. CDR3 sequence: CAWSPPVNTEVFF. Incomplete CDR3 DNA: TGTGCCTGGAGTCCGCCTGTTAACACA.

Concerning this clone itself: Gene names are mouse gene names. The DNA ends 4 residues before the CDR3 does, and the rest of the CDR3 is filled in from the germline J gene. V usage is TRBV13-1 and J usage is TRBJ1-1, with 7 bases lining up with TRBD1. Germline CDR1 is NSHNY and CDR2 is SYGAGN. The CDR3 contains 13 residues. Partial CDR3 DNA: TGTGCCAGCAGTCATCCGGGACAGCAA. This sequence encodes CASSHPGQQ. The CDR3 reads in full as CASSHPGQQEVFF.

This clone came up a few times. The genes are named according to mouse. The read ends 4 residues early relative to the CDR3; the germline J gene fills the gap. The V call is TRBV14, the J call TRBJ2-5; D call uncertain. This CDR3 is built from 11 residues. The V gene's germline CDR1 is SGHDT and CDR2 FRDEAV. The CDR3 reads CASSLGDTQYF. CDR3 DNA (partial): TGTGCCAGCAGTTTAGGGGAC.

There are a few counts of this clone. The genes and germline here are from mouse. The CDR3 extends 3 residues past the end of the read, so its final part is completed from the germline J gene. The chain couples TRBV19 to TRBJ1-6, with D possibly being TRBD1 (5 bases). TRBJ1-6 is annotated as an ORF whose role is uncertain. The CDR3 consists of 13 residues. Between the trimmed V and J ends, which lost 0 bases and 10 bases, there was a span of 8 bases. Germline values: CDR1 FNHDT, CDR2 SITEND (reference sequence). The covered CDR3 bases are TGTGCCAGCAGTATAGTGGGGGGATCGCCC. This translates into CASSIVGGSP. The CDR3 as a whole reads CASSIVGGSPLYF.

This clone was detected a few times. Gene labels here are mouse ones. The read ends 4 residues before the CDR3 terminus; that terminus is restored from the germline J gene. The rearrangement joins TRBV19 to TRBJ2-1; TRBD1 aligns across 12 bases. CDR1 is FNHDT and CDR2 is SITEND in the germline V gene (reference sequence). This CDR3 comprises 14 residues. CDR3 DNA (partial): TGTGCCAGCAGTATGGGACAGGGGGCTCCT. This translates into CASSMGQGAP. The full CDR3 protein is CASSMGQGAPEQFF.

There are many counts of this clone. Germline and genes here are mouse. Read coverage stops 4 residues before the CDR3 terminus; the germline J gene supplies the remainder. J is TRBJ2-1 and V is TRBV14; 10 bases map to TRBD1. The CDR3 spans 14 residues. The germline V gene has CDR1 SGHDT and CDR2 FRDEAV. The CDR3 spells CASSYPDRGAEQFF. The covered CDR3 bases are TGTGCCAGCAGTTACCCGGACAGGGGGGCT.

This clone was counted a few times. The genes and germline here are from mouse. Read sequence stops 4 residues before the CDR3 end, and the germline J gene provides the missing end. The rearrangement links TRBV1 to TRBJ2-7; 11 bases are a match to TRBD1. Germline V lookup: CDR1 NSQYPW, CDR2 LRSPGD (reference sequence). The CDR3 is made up of 16 amino acids. The part of the CDR3 DNA that was read is TGCACCTGCAGTGCAGATAGGAAGGGACAGGGGGAT. Protein: CTCSADRKGQGD. The whole CDR3 is CTCSADRKGQGDEQYF.

Note on this clone: The listed genes are named as in mouse. From the germline J gene comes the end of the CDR3, since the read stops 4 residues before it. The genes are TRBV31 and TRBJ2-3; D might be TRBD1 (6 bases). This CDR3 is built from 12 residues. The germline V gene has CDR1 GKSSPN and CDR2 SITVG. V lost 5 bases and J 4 bases, leaving 10 bases between the germline ends. The CDR3 protein is CAWGQGSETLYF. The CDR3 bases that were read are TGTGCCTGGGGCCAGGGGTCAGAA.

This clone was observed a handful of times. Gene names follow the mouse nomenclature. The CDR3 extends 3 residues past the end of the read, so its final part is completed from the germline J gene. The V call is TRBV13-2, the J call TRBJ1-6, with D unclear. TRBJ1-6 is treated as an ORF (open reading frame) with a function not yet certain. In germline, CDR1 is NNHNN, CDR2 SYGAGS (reference sequence). V was clipped by 6 bases and J by 3 bases, with 7 bases between them. The length of the CDR3 is 13 residues. The chain's CDR3 is CASAPNYNSPLYF. The DNA read from the CDR3 is TGTGCCAGCGCCCCCAACTATAATTCGCCC.

This clone appeared a few times. The genes and germline here are from mouse. The sequenced fragment ends 4 residues before the CDR3 boundary, so the rest is inferred from the germline J gene. This CDR3 is also generated by other DNA sequences in the sample. This rearrangement joins TRBV13-1 to TRBJ2-2, with TRBD2 identical over 10 bases. J was trimmed by 2 bases and V by 2 bases; bases with no gene match: 0. CDR1 and CDR2 (germline): NSHNY, SYGAGN. The CDR3 spans 15 residues. CDR3 protein: CASSELGGNTGQLYF. The sequenced CDR3 bases are TGTGCCAGCAGTGAACTGGGGGGGAACACCGGG.

On this clone itself: Mouse gene names apply. The read is 4 residues too short to cover the CDR3 end, so that end is filled in from the germline J gene. The chain carries TRBV19 and TRBJ2-3; 12 bases are a match to TRBD2. Germline lookup yields CDR1 FNHDT and CDR2 SITEND (reference sequence). This CDR3 comprises 17 residues. Trimming cost V 1 base and J 2 bases; bases outside gene matches: 5. The CDR3 sequence is CASSIRLGGRDAETLYF. The covered CDR3 bases are TGTGCCAGCAGTATAAGACTGGGGGGGCGCGATGCAGAA.

The sample holds many counts of this clone. The genes are named according to mouse. The read finishes 4 residues shy of the CDR3 end, and the germline J gene is used to complete it. J is TRBJ2-1 and V is TRBV17; 9 positions agree with TRBD1. This CDR3 spans 15 amino acids. CDR1 and CDR2 from the germline V gene are MNHDT and YYDKIL. With 3 bases clipped from V and 4 bases from J, the junction kept 4 bases outside the gene matches. The CDR3 loop is CASSSTGGAYAEQFF. The DNA read from the CDR3 is TGTGCTAGCAGTAGTACAGGGGGCGCATATGCT.

This clone has only a few counts. Gene names are the mouse ones. The CDR3 extends 4 residues past the end of the read, so its final part is completed from the germline J gene. V and J are TRBV13-3 and TRBJ1-1; TRBD1 aligns across 7 bases. The germline CDR1 and CDR2 sequences are NNHDY and SYVADS. The CDR3 sequence is 13 residues long. After removal of 5 bases from V and 0 bases from J, the junction contained 1 base not matched to a gene. The CDR3 is CASRTGKNTEVFF. CDR3 bases read: TGTGCCAGCAGGACAGGGAAGAACACA.

A word on this clone: Gene names are mouse gene names. The identical CDR3 is also encoded by other nucleotide sequences in the sample. CDR3 amino acids: CASSRLSAETLYF. The part of the CDR3 DNA that was read is TGTGCTAGCAGTAGACTTAGTGCAGAA. This chain links TRBV17 with TRBJ2-3; D unclear. Read data end 4 residues before the CDR3 end; the end is taken from the germline J gene. This CDR3 has 13 amino acids. The V gene lost 2 bases and the J gene lost 0 bases, with 3 bases spanning the gap. Germline CDR1 reads MNHDT; CDR2 reads YYDKIL.